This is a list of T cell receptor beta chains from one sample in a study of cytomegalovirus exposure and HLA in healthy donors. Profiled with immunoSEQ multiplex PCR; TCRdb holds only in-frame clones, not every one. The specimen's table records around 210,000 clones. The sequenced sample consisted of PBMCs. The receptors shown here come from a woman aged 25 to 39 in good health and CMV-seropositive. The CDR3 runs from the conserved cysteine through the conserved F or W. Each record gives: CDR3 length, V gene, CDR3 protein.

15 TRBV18 CASSPGAISSYEQYF
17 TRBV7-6 CASSPRPAGGNTGELFF
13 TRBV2 CASSERGEYVQYF
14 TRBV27 CASSAGLEVETQYF
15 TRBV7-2 CASSLSSRPHEGYTF
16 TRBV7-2 CASTPLTSGRYYEQYF
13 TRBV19 CASLRSGKEKLFF
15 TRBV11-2 CASSLDELADYEQYF
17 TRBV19 CASTSIRTSGADNEQFF
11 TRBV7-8 CASSSLYEQYF
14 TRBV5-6 CASSFRQGMYEQYF
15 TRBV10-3 CAISGGTGQGYEQYF
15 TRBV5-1 CASSPGTSGYNEQFF
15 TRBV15 CATSRAGGPSDTQYF
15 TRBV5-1 CASSLAFSSTDTQYF
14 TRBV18 CASSPGPVNQPQHF
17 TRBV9 CASSVETGTSAFNEQFF
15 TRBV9 CASSLQDRADKGYTF
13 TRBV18 CASSETGGNEQYF
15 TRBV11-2 CASSLSGRGNEKLFF
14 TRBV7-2 CASSRQGTGNTIYF
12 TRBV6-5 CASSEVFGTVAF
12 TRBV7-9 CASREGTDTQYF
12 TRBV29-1 CSVRDSDYGYTF
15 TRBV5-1 CASIPGRGTSDEAFF
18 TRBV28 CASSLAAGGGTGANVLTF
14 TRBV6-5 CASRPGGFTDTQYF
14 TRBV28 CASGVAGATYGYTF
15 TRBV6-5 CASSLGWTGNYGYTF
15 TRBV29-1 CSPFRGTLRGTEAFF
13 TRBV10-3 CAISGGDKNIQYF
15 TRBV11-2 CASSLARSGANVLTF
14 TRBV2 CASSVTGAGNTIYF
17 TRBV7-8 CASSPNGRGFTGNTIYF
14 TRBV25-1 CASSGTSGAETQYF